This T cell receptor beta chain was recovered during a study of spatial heterogeneity in lung cancer. TCRdb re-analysed the 5' RACE reads in MiXCR, keeping a single row per CDR3 protein. Here the sample spans thousands of distinct CDR3 sequences, roughly a tenth being singletons. The time point was: sample taken at primary tumor resection. Whole RNA, which was extracted from tumor, nontumor lung tissue or frozen PBMC, was sequenced without any cell sorting. The study's findings and limits: Ubiquitous expanded tumor TCRs appeared in blood more at resection than follow-up.

By its share, this clonotype is medium-sized (0.01 to 0.1%). What it recognizes is unknown. This material consisted of PBMCs, taken at surgery. The clonotype was recovered from a male donor with early-stage non-small cell lung cancer.

The CDR3 nucleotides read TGTGCCAGCAACAACAGGGGGCATCAAGTCGGGGAGCTGTTTTTT. It translates to CASNNRGHQVGELFF. The chain links TRBV11-2 to TRBJ2-2; 9 bases agree with TRBD1. The CDR3 extends over 15 amino acids. CDR1 and CDR2 (germline): SGHAT, FQNNGV. The J segment lost 7 bases and the V segment lost 7 bases, leaving 10 bases of the junction unmatched.